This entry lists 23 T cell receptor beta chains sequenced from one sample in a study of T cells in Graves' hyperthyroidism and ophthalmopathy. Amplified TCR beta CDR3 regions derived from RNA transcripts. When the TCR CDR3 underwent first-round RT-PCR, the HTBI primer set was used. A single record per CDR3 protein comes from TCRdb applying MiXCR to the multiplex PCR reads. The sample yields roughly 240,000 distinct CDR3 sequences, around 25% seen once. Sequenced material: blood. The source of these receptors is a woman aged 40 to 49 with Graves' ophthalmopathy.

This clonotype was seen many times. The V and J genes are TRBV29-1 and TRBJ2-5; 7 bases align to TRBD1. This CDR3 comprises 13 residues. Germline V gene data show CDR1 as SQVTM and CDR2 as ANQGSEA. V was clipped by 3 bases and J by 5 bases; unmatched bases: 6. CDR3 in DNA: TGCAGCGTTGAGACAGGGCCGGATGAGACCCAGTACTTC. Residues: CSVETGPDETQYF.

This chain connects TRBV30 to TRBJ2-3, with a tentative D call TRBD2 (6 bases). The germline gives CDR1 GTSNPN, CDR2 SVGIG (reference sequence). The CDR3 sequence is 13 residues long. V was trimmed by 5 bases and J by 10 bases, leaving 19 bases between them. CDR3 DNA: TGTGCCTGGGGTCCCCATGCGGGATTGGCGCAGTATTTT. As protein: CAWGPHAGLAQYF.

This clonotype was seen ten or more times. The CDR3 sequence is CASSTPSGGEGADTQYF. In DNA form, the CDR3 reads TGTGCCAGCAGTACCCCCTCCGGAGGGGAGGGGGCAGATACGCAGTATTTT. The chain uses TRBV28 and TRBJ2-3, with a tentative D call TRBD2 (7 bases). V lost 5 bases to trimming and J lost 4 bases, with 22 bases between them. This CDR3 has 17 residues. Per germline, CDR1 MDHEN and CDR2 SYDVKM.

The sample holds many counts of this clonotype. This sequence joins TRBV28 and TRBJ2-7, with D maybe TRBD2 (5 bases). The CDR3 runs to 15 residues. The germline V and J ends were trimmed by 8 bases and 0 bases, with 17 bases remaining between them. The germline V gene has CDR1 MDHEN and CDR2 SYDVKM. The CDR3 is CASSYPVGVSYEQYF. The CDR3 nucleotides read TGTGCCAGCTCTTACCCCGTCGGGGTCTCCTACGAGCAGTACTTC.

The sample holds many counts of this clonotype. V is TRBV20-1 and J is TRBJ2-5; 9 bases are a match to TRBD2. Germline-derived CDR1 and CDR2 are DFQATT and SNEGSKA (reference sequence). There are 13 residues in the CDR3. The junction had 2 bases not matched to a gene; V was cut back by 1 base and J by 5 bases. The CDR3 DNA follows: TGCAGTGCTAGAGTAGCGGGAGTGGAGACCCAGTACTTC. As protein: CSARVAGVETQYF.

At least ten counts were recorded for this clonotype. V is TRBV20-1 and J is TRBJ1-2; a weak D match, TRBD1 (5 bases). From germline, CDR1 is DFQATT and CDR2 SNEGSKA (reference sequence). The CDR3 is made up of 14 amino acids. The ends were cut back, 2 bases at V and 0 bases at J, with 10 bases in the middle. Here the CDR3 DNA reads TGCAGTGCTAGAATCCAGGGAGCTAACTATGGCTACACCTTC. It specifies CSARIQGANYGYTF.

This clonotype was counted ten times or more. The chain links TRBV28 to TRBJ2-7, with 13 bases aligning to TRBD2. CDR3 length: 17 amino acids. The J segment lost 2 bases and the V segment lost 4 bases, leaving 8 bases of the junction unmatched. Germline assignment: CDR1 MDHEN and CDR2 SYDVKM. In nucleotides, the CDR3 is TGTGCCAGCAGTTACCGGACTAGCGGGAGAGCGACCTACGAGCAGTACTTC. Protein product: CASSYRTSGRATYEQYF.

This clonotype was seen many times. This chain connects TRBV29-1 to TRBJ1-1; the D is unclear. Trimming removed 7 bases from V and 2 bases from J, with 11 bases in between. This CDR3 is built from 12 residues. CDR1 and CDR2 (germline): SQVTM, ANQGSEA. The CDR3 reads CSALDINTEAFF. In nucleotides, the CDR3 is TGCAGCGCCCTCGACATTAACACTGAAGCTTTCTTT. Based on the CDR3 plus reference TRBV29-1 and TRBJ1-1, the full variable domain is SAVISQKPSRDICQRGTSLTIQCQVDSQVTMMFWYRQQPGQSLTLIATANQGSEATYESGFVIDKFPISRPNLTFSTLTVSNMSPEDSSIYLCSALDINTEAFFGQGTRLTVV.

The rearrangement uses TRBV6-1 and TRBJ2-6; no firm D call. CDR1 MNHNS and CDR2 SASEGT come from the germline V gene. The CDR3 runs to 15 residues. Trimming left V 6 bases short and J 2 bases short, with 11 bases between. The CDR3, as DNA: TGTGCCAGCAGCCATAGGGTGGCTGGGGCCAACGTCCTGACTTTC. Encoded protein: CASSHRVAGANVLTF.

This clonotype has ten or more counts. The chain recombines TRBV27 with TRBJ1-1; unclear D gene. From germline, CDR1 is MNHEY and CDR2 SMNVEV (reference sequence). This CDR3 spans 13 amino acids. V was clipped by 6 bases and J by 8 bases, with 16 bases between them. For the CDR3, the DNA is TGTGCCAGCAGGTCTGGACGATGGGGAGAAGCTTTCTTT. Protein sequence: CASRSGRWGEAFF.

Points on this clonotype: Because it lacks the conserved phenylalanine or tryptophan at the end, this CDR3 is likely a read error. CDR3 sequence (DNA): TGTGCCAGCAGTGAATCTGGGAACAATCAGCCCCAGCATTCT. This gives the protein CASSESGNNQPQHS. The J gene is TRBJ1-5, the V gene TRBV25-1; D ambiguous. Germline CDR1 MGHDK, CDR2 SYGVNS. Trimming took 1 base from V and 3 from J, leaving 7 bases between them. The CDR3 is 14 residues long.

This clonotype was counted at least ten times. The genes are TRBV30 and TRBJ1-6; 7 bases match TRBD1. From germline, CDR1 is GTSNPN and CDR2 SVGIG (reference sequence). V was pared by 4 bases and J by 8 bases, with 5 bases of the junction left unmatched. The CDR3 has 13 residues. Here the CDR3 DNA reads TGTGCCTGGACCAACAGGGGATATTCACCCCTCCACTTT. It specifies CAWTNRGYSPLHF.

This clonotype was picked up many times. CDR3 nucleotide sequence: TGCGCCAGCAGCTTGGCCGTATCTTCTCAAGAGACCCAGTACTTC. Protein sequence: CASSLAVSSQETQYF. The rearrangement links TRBV5-1 to TRBJ2-5; D ambiguous. The V and J ends lost 0 bases and 2 bases respectively, with 11 bases between them. This CDR3 contains 15 residues. In germline, CDR1 is SGHRS, CDR2 YFSETQ.

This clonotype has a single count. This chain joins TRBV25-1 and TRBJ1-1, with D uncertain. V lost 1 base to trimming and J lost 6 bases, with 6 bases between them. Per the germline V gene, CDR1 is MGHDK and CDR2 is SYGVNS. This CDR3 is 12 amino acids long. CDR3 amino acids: CASSEWAAEAFF. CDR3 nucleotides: TGTGCCAGCAGTGAATGGGCAGCTGAAGCTTTCTTT.

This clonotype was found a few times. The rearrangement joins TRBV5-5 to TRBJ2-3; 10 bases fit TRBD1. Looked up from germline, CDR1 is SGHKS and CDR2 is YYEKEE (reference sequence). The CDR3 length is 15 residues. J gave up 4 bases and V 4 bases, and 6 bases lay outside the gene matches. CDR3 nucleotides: TGTGCCAGCAGCCGCCCCGGGACAGGGGCAGATACGCAGTATTTT. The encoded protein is CASSRPGTGADTQYF.

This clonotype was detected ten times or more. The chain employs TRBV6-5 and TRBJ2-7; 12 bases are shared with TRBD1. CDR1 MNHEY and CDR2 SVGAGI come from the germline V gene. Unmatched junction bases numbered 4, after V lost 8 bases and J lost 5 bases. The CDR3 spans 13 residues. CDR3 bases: TGTGCCAGCGCCGGGACAGGGGGCCACGAGCAGTACTTC. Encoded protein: CASAGTGGHEQYF.

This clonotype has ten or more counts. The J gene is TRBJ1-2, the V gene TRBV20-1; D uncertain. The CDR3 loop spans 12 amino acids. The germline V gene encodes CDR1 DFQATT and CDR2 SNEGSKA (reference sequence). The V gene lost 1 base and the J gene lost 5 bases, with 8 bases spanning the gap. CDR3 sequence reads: CSARVPVYGYTF. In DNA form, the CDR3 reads TGCAGTGCTAGAGTTCCAGTTTATGGCTACACCTTC.

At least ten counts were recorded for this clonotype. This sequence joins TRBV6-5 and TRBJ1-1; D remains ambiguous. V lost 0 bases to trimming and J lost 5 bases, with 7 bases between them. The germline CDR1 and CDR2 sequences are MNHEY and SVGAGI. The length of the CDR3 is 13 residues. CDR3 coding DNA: TGTGCCAGCAGTTACTCTAACCTAACTGAAGCTTTCTTT. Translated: CASSYSNLTEAFF.

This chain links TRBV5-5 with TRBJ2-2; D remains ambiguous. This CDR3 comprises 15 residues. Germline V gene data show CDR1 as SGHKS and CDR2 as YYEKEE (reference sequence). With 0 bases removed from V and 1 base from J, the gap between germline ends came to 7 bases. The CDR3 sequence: CASSLGGWNTGELFF. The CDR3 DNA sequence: TGTGCCAGCAGCTTGGGGGGATGGAACACCGGGGAGCTGTTTTTT.

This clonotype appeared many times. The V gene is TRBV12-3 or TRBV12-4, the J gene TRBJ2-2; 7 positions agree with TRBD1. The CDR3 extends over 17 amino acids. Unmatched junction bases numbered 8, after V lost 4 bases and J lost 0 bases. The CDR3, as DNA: TGTGCCAGCAGTTCCGAACAGGGGCTGACGAACACCGGGGAGCTGTTTTTT. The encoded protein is CASSSEQGLTNTGELFF.

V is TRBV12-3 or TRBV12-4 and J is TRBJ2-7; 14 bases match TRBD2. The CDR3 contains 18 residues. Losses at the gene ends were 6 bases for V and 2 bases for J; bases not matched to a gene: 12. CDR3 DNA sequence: TGTGCCAGCAGCCGACCTCTGGGACTAGCGGGAGAGCCCTACGAGCAGTACTTC. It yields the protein CASSRPLGLAGEPYEQYF.

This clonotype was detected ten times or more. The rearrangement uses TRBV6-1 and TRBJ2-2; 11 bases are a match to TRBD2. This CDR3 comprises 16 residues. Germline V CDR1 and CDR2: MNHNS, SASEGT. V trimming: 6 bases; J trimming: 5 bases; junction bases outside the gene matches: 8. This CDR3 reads CASRTTSGRVTGELFF. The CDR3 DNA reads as TGTGCCAGCAGGACAACTAGCGGGAGAGTTACCGGGGAGCTGTTTTTT.

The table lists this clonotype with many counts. CDR3 sequence: CSVILAGVSEQYF. CDR3 nucleotides: TGCAGCGTCATTCTAGCGGGAGTCAGCGAGCAGTACTTC. The rearrangement links TRBV29-1 to TRBJ2-7; TRBD2 agrees at 10 bases. The CDR3 covers 13 residues. The J segment lost 6 bases and the V segment lost 6 bases, leaving 8 bases of the junction unmatched. Germline V lookup: CDR1 SQVTM, CDR2 ANQGSEA.